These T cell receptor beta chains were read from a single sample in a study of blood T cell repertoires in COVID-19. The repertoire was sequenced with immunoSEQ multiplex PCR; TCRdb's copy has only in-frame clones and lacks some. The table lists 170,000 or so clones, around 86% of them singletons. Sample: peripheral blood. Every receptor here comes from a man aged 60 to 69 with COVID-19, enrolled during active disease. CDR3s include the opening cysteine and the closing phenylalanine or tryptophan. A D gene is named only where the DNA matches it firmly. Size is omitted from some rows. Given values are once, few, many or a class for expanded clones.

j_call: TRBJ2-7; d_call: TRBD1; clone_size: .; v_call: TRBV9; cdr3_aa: CASSVSTGVGEQYF; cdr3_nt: TGTGCCAGCAGCGTTTCAACAGGGGTGGGGGAGCAGTACTTC
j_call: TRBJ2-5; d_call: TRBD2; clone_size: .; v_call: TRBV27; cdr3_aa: CASSLSLAGGQETQYF; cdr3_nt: TGTGCCAGCAGTTTATCTCTAGCGGGGGGGCAAGAGACCCAGTACTTC
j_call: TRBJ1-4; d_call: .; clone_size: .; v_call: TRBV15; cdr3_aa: CATSPRGNSEKLFF; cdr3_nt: TGTGCCACCAGCCCCAGGGGTAATAGTGAAAAACTGTTTTTT
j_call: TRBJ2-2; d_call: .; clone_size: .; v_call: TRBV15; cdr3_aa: CATSRITYPNTGELFF; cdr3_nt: TGTGCCACCAGCCGAATAACATATCCGAACACCGGGGAGCTGTTTTTT
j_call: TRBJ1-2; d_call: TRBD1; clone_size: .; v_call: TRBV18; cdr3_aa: CASSPLGQGDADYGYTF; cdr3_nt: TGTGCCAGCTCACCCCTCGGACAGGGTGACGCAGACTATGGCTACACCTTC
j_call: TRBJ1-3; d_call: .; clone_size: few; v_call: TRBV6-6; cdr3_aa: CASRDNTYSGNTIYF; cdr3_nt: TGTGCCAGCCGGGACAACACCTACTCTGGAAACACCATATATTTT
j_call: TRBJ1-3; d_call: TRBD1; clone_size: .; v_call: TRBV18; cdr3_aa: CASSQQGSGNTIYF; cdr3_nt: TGTGCCAGCTCTCAACAGGGGTCTGGAAACACCATATATTTT
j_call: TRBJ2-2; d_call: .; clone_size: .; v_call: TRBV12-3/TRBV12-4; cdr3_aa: CASSLGGPGELFF; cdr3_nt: TGTGCCAGCAGTTTAGGGGGCCCCGGGGAGCTGTTTTTT
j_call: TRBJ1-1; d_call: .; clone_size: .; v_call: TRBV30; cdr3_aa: CAWSPGVLLGEAFF; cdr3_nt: TGTGCCTGGAGTCCGGGGGTCTTATTGGGGGAAGCTTTCTTT
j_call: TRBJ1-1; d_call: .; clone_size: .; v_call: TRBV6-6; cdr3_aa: CASSYSSTEAFF; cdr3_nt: TGTGCCAGCAGTTACTCGAGCACTGAAGCTTTCTTT
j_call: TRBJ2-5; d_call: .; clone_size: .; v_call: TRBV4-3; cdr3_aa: CASSQDLGTQETQYF; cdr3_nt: TGCGCCAGCAGCCAAGATCTCGGGACTCAAGAGACCCAGTACTTC
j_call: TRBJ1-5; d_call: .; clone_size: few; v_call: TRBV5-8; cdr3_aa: CASSTPGGNQPQHF; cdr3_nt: TGTGCCAGCAGTACCCCGGGGGGCAATCAGCCCCAGCATTTT
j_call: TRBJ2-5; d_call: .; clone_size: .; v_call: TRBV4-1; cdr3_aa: CASSNRGTYF; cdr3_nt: TGCGCCAGCAGCAACCGGGGTACGTACTTC
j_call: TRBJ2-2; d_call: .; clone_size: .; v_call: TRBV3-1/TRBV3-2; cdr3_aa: CASSQGISVLVTGELFF; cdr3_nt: TGTGCCAGCAGCCAAGGGATTAGCGTGTTGGTCACCGGGGAGCTGTTTTTT
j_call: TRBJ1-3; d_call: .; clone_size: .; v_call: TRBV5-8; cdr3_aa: CASSYSGVTGNTIYF; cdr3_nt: TGTGCCAGCAGCTACTCAGGGGTGACTGGAAACACCATATATTTT
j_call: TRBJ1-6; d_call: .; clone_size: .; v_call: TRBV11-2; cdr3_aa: CASSLDHVTYNSPLHF; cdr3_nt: TGTGCCAGCAGCTTAGATCACGTAACATATAATTCACCCCTCCACTTT
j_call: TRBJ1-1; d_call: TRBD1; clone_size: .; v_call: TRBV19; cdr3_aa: CASSRGGIETEAFF; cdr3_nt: TGTGCCAGTAGTAGAGGGGGCATTGAAACTGAAGCTTTCTTT
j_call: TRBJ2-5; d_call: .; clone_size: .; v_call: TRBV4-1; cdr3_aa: CASSPWGSQETQYF; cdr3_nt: TGCGCCAGCAGCCCCTGGGGCAGCCAAGAGACCCAGTACTTC
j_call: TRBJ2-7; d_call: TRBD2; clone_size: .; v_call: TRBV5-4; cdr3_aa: CASSSPSTSGAYEQYF; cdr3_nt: TGTGCCAGCAGCTCCCCCTCTACTAGCGGAGCCTACGAGCAGTACTTC
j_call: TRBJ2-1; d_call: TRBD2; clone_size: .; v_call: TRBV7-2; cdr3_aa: CASSFSWASGRGEQFF; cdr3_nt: TGTGCCAGCAGCTTCTCTTGGGCTAGCGGGAGAGGTGAGCAGTTCTTC
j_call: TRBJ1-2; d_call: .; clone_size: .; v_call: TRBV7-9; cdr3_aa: CASSSPAGNYGYTF; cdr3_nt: TGTGCCAGCAGCTCCCCCGCAGGGAACTATGGCTACACCTTC
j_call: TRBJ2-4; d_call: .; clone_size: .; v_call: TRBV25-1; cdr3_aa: CASSEILGKVTKNIQYF; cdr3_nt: TGTGCCAGCAGTGAAATTCTGGGCAAGGTTACCAAAAACATTCAGTACTTC
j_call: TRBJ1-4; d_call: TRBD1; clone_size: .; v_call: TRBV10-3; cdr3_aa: CAISPGQPNEKLFF; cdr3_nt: TGTGCCATCAGTCCGGGACAGCCCAATGAAAAACTGTTTTTT
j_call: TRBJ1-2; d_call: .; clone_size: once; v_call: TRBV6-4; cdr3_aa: CASRPRGGNYGYTF; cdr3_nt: TGTGCCAGCCGCCCGAGGGGGGGAAACTATGGCTACACCTTC